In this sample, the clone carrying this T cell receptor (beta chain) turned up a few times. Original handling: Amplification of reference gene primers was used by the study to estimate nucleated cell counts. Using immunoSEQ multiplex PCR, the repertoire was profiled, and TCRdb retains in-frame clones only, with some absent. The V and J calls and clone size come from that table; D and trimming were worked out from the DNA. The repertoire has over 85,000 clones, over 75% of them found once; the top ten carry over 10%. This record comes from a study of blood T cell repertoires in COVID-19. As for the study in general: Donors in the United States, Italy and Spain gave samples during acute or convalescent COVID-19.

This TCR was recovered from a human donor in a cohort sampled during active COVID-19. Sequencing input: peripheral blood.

The CDR3 loop is CASSYWGENTGELFF. The CDR3 bases are TGCGCCAGCAGCTATTGGGGGGAGAACACCGGGGAGCTGTTTTTT. The chain uses TRBV5-1 and TRBJ2-2, with D perhaps matching TRBD2 (6 bases). CDR1 SGHRS and CDR2 YFSETQ come from the germline V gene. Between the trimmed V and J ends, which lost 3 bases and 1 base, there was a span of 10 bases. The CDR3 length is 15 residues.